This T cell receptor (beta chain) was retrieved from a study of T-cell reconstitution after alpha-beta-depleted transplantation in children. As it was prepared, the TCRbeta library received unique molecular identifiers. One entry per CDR3 protein, called by TCRdb with MiXCR from the PCR reads. The table lists around 300,000 distinct CDR3 sequences, more than 9% of them singletons. This clonotype has ten or more counts. The V end was cut by 2 bases, the J end by 5 bases, with 10 bases between. This CDR3 has 13 residues. CDR1 is SQVTM and CDR2 is ANQGSEA in the germline V gene. The input for sequencing was peripheral blood, taken 180 days after TCRalphabeta/CD19-depleted stem cell transplant. This clonotype was sampled from a male patient between 2 and 10 years old who had a stem cell transplant for chronic granulomatous disease, so the T cells may come from the graft donor. This chain uses TRBV29-1 with TRBJ1-5; D is undetermined. The CDR3 coding sequence is TGCAGCGTTGAAACGGGGAGGGATCAGCCCCAGCATTTT. This translates into CSVETGRDQPQHF.